Listed below are T cell receptor beta chains from one sample, sequenced in a study of CD8+ T cells in alopecia areata. Measured with immunoSEQ multiplex PCR; TCRdb has only the in-frame clones, and not every one. The sample holds around 150,000 clones, less than 70% seen once. This specimen was CD4+ T cells sorted from blood, taken at week 4, from a patient treated with tofacitinib. The receptors here all came from a human donor with alopecia areata. The CDR3 runs from the conserved cysteine through the conserved F or W.

v_call: TRBV7-9; cdr3_aa: CASSLFTPYSGANVLTF
v_call: TRBV30; cdr3_aa: CAWSPGTSTDTQYF
v_call: TRBV30; cdr3_aa: CAWSATGTGELFF
v_call: TRBV27; cdr3_aa: CASSSGYTDTQYF
v_call: TRBV25-1; cdr3_aa: CASSEGDSSTDTQYF
v_call: TRBV25-1; cdr3_aa: CASSDRDYGYTF
v_call: TRBV2; cdr3_aa: CASSREGGLVNEQFF
v_call: TRBV30; cdr3_aa: CAWSVQGGDSPLHF
v_call: TRBV28; cdr3_aa: CASSEQQGARAQHF
v_call: TRBV30; cdr3_aa: CAWSGPGLYQPQHF
v_call: TRBV11-2; cdr3_aa: CASSLVLQVNYGYTF
v_call: TRBV5-6; cdr3_aa: CASSLAGQGYQPQHF
v_call: TRBV9; cdr3_aa: CASSPGVLSPLHF
v_call: TRBV29-1; cdr3_aa: CSVLFYEQYF
v_call: TRBV30; cdr3_aa: CAWSGTATNYGYTF